A single sample gave rise to the 18 T cell receptor beta chains below, sequenced in a study of blood T cell repertoires in COVID-19. Profiling relied on immunoSEQ multiplex PCR, and the TCRdb table lists in-frame clones only, not all of them. This sample has around 170,000 clones, with roughly 84% found just once. Sequenced input: peripheral blood. These receptors were collected from a man between 18 and 35 years old with active or convalescent COVID-19.

V and J are TRBV5-1 and TRBJ2-5, with 8 bases that match TRBD1. CDR1 is SGHRS and CDR2 is YFSETQ in the germline V gene. There are 16 residues in the CDR3. V lost 4 bases and J lost 5; bases outside the gene matches: 13. The CDR3 DNA is TGCGCCAGCAGCCCCTACGGACAGGGTGGGGGGGAGACCCAGTACTTC. It translates to CASSPYGQGGGETQYF.

The chain uses TRBV7-6 and TRBJ1-1; 7 bases match TRBD1. The germline V gene has CDR1 SGHVS and CDR2 FNYEAQ. The CDR3 runs 11 residues. The ends lost 8 bases at V and 4 bases at J; junction bases unmatched: 1. The CDR3 bases are TGTGCCAGCTACAGGGGCACTGAAGCTTTCTTT. It is translated as CASYRGTEAFF.

The gene calls are TRBV6-5 and TRBJ1-2, with 9 nucleotides matching TRBD1. The CDR3 is made up of 14 amino acids. Germline loops: CDR1 MNHEY, CDR2 SVGAGI. Trimming removed 2 bases from V and 7 bases from J; junction bases left unmatched: 5. The CDR3 is CASSYTGQGGGYTF. The CDR3 DNA follows: TGTGCCAGCAGTTACACGGGACAGGGTGGTGGCTACACCTTC.

The chain carries TRBV6-6 and TRBJ1-5; 7 bases are shared with TRBD1. The length of the CDR3 is 16 residues. CDR1 is MNHNY, CDR2 SVGAGI, per germline (reference sequence). The J segment lost 0 bases and the V segment lost 6 bases, leaving 8 bases of the junction unmatched. The CDR3 sequence: CASSLKQGYSNQPQHF. The CDR3, as DNA: TGTGCCAGCAGCCTCAAACAGGGGTATAGCAATCAGCCCCAGCATTTT.

V and J are TRBV2 and TRBJ1-1, with 7 bases identical to TRBD1. This CDR3 has 15 residues. The germline CDR1 and CDR2 sequences are SNHLY and FYNNEI. V shed 5 bases and J 1 base; nucleotides not matched to a gene: 7. The CDR3: CASSSLGQKNTEAFF. In DNA, the CDR3 is TGTGCCAGCAGTTCCCTGGGACAGAAGAACACTGAAGCTTTCTTT.

The chain recombines TRBV13 with TRBJ2-1; 7 positions match TRBD1. The ends lost 3 bases at V and 3 bases at J; junction bases unmatched: 5. This CDR3 comprises 15 residues. Germline V lookup: CDR1 PRHDT, CDR2 FYEKMQ (reference sequence). CDR3 residues: CASSLDRTYYNEQFF. The CDR3 DNA sequence: TGTGCCAGCAGCTTGGACAGGACTTACTACAATGAGCAGTTCTTC.

Comments on this clone: With only one base between it and a far larger clone, this is likely a read error. V and J are TRBV7-9 and TRBJ2-1, with D unresolved. V was clipped by 0 bases and J by 0 bases, with 3 bases between them. CDR3 length: 14 amino acids. Germline V lookup: CDR1 SEHNR, CDR2 FQNEAQ (reference sequence). CDR3 region: CASSLASSYNEQFF. The CDR3 nucleotides are TGTGCCAGCAGCTTAGCTAGCTCCTACAATGAGCAGTTCTTC.

The V gene is TRBV28, the J gene TRBJ1-1; TRBD1 agrees at 11 bases. CDR1 is MDHEN and CDR2 is SYDVKM in the germline V gene. The CDR3 length is 15 residues. The V and J ends lost 2 bases and 5 bases, in that order; junction bases with no gene match: 4. For the CDR3, the DNA is TGTGCCAGCAGTTTACCGGGACAGGGGGTTACTGAAGCTTTCTTT. Amino acid sequence: CASSLPGQGVTEAFF.

The chain joins TRBV19 to TRBJ1-5; perhaps TRBD1 as D (6 bases). The V and J ends lost 5 bases and 0 bases respectively, with 11 bases between them. Germline lookup yields CDR1 LNHDA and CDR2 SQIVND (reference sequence). This CDR3 comprises 15 residues. CDR3 sequence (DNA): TGTGCCAGTAGTGCCCAGGGGAATAGCAATCAGCCCCAGCATTTT. This translates into CASSAQGNSNQPQHF.

This chain joins TRBV19 and TRBJ2-1; unclear D gene. V dropped 4 bases and J dropped 4 bases, with 17 bases sitting between them. CDR3 length equals 16 residues. Germline V gene sequence: CDR1 LNHDA, CDR2 SQIVND (reference sequence). CDR3 sequence (DNA): TGTGCCAGTAGTACCGGCGGCCTGTACCCTTACAATGAGCAGTTCTTC. This translates into CASSTGGLYPYNEQFF.

V and J are TRBV30 and TRBJ2-3, with no clear D. The germline CDR1 and CDR2 sequences are GTSNPN and SVGIG (reference sequence). V was pared by 2 bases and J by 4 bases, with 4 bases between. The CDR3 runs 11 residues. The DNA for the CDR3 is TGTGCCTGGAGTCTCGCAGATACGCAGTATTTT. It yields the protein CAWSLADTQYF.

V is TRBV12-3 or TRBV12-4 and J is TRBJ2-7; 11 nucleotides match TRBD1. This CDR3 comprises 13 residues. With 5 bases clipped from V and 3 bases from J, the junction kept 0 bases outside the gene matches. The CDR3 loop is CASSGTGGYEQYF. The CDR3 DNA is TGTGCCAGCAGTGGGACAGGGGGCTACGAGCAGTACTTC.

The rearrangement uses TRBV7-8 and TRBJ1-3; perhaps TRBD1 as D (5 bases). The CDR3 contains 14 residues. Trimming stripped 6 bases from V and 4 bases from J, with 13 bases between. Per germline, CDR1 SGHVS and CDR2 FQNEAQ. The CDR3: CASRPRGEGNTIYF. CDR3 in DNA: TGTGCCAGCAGACCTCGGGGGGAAGGAAACACCATATATTTT.

The chain links TRBV6-2 or TRBV6-3 to TRBJ1-6; 7 bases fit TRBD1. Germline assignment: CDR1 MNHEY and CDR2 SVGEGT. V was pared by 6 bases and J by 9 bases, with 26 bases of the junction left unmatched. The CDR3 runs 20 residues. The CDR3 protein is CASSPNKFPRGRGRSSPLHF. CDR3 in DNA: TGTGCCAGCAGCCCGAACAAGTTTCCGAGGGGGCGCGGACGTAGTTCACCCCTCCACTTT.

The V gene is TRBV28, the J gene TRBJ1-2; 8 bases line up with TRBD1. The CDR3 has 13 amino acids. Unmatched junction bases numbered 5, after V lost 5 bases and J lost 6 bases. From germline, CDR1 is MDHEN and CDR2 SYDVKM. Here the CDR3 reads CASSPRGRDGYTF. The CDR3 DNA is TGTGCCAGCAGTCCCAGGGGGCGGGATGGCTACACCTTC.

CDR3 region: CASSQPNREETQYF. CDR3 DNA sequence: TGTGCCAGCAGCCAACCGAATCGGGAAGAGACCCAGTACTTC. This rearrangement joins TRBV7-9 to TRBJ2-5, with no clear D. The CDR3 spans 14 residues. Germline CDR1 is SEHNR and CDR2 is FQNEAQ (reference sequence). Deletions cut 5 bases from V and 3 bases from J, with 13 bases between.

This chain joins TRBV2 and TRBJ2-3; 12 bases match TRBD2. The ends lost 3 bases at V and 4 bases at J; junction bases unmatched: 8. CDR3 length equals 17 residues. CDR1 is SNHLY and CDR2 is FYNNEI in the germline V gene. The CDR3: CASSDSALAGGPDTQYF. In nucleotides, the CDR3 is TGTGCCAGCAGTGACTCGGCGCTAGCGGGGGGGCCAGATACGCAGTATTTT.

The CDR3 region is CASSRQESYGYTF. CDR3 coding DNA: TGTGCCAGTAGTAGACAGGAGTCCTATGGCTACACCTTC. The rearrangement joins TRBV19 to TRBJ1-2, with D maybe TRBD1 (6 bases). In germline, CDR1 is LNHDA, CDR2 SQIVND (reference sequence). V dropped 4 bases and J dropped 4 bases, with 10 bases sitting between them. This CDR3 is built from 13 residues.